A single count supports the clone carrying this TCR beta chain. Its target is unknown. Until they underwent thyroid surgery, no patient had received any treatment. The source of the sample is a study of metastatic and nonmetastatic thyroid tumors. Across the study: From malignant and benign thyroid patients, repertoires in blood and in tumor or nodule tissue were compared.

Whole-study findings and limits: Versus benign nodules, malignant thyroid tumors reportedly had significantly higher TCR beta diversity, in blood and tumor.

Under the authors' procedure: The distant-metastasis classifier for papillary thyroid cancer was built from CDR3 differences across clinicopathological groups. TCRdb used MiXCR to call clones anew from the PCR reads. TCRdb's processing, not the authors' own work, is the source of the V and J calls. The sample carries over 15,000 clones, just over 30% recorded once. This clonotype originated in a female donor with papillary thyroid cancer or a benign thyroid nodule (not recorded which). Some clones in this sample may be carry-over from other donors' samples. Sequenced input: blood.

Here the CDR3 reads CASSLALMGTEAFF. Here the CDR3 DNA reads TGTGCCAGCAGCTTAGCGCTGATGGGAACTGAAGCTTTCTTT. V is TRBV7-8 and J is TRBJ1-1; D not certain. CDR1 is SGHVS and CDR2 is FQNEAQ in the germline V gene. The CDR3 covers 14 residues. V lost 0 bases and J lost 5, with 10 bases in between. Using reference TRBV7-8 and TRBJ1-1 for the parts outside the CDR3, the full variable domain is GAGVSQSPRYKVAKRGQDVALRCDPISGHVSLFWYQQALGQGPEFLTYFQNEAQLDKSGLPSDRFFAERPEGSVSTLKIQRTQQEDSAVYLCASSLALMGTEAFFGQGTRLTVV.